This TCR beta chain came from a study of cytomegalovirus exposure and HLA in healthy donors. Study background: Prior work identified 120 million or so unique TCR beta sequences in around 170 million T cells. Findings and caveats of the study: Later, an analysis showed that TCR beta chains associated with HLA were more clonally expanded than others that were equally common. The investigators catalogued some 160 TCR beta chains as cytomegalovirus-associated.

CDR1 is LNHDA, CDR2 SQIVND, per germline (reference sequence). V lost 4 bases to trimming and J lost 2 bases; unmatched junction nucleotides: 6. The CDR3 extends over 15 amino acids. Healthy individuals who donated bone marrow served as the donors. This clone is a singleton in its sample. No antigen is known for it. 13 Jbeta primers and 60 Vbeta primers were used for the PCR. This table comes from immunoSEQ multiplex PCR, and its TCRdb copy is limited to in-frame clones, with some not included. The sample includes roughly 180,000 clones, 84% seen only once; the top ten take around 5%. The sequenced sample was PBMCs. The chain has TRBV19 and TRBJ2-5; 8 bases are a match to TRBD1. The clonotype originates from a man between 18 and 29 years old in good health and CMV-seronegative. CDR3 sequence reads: CASSKQTGAQETQYF. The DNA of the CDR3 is TGTGCCAGTAGTAAACAGACAGGGGCGCAAGAGACCCAGTACTTC.